This T cell receptor (beta chain) comes out of a study of response to subunit inactivated influenza vaccine. Note on this clonotype: Its antigen remains unidentified.

Study-wide findings and caveats: The authors put forward the suggestion that each seasonal influenza vaccination may bring in only a limited number of new T cells.

The CDR3 has 14 residues. V lost 0 bases to trimming and J lost 5 bases; unmatched junction nucleotides: 3. TCRdb re-derived calls from the RT-PCR reads in MiXCR, one entry per CDR3 protein. The sample has about 540,000 distinct CDR3 sequences; roughly 25% are singletons. The same sample was also studied in work on T cells expressing NK-cell markers. From that study: Making the TCR beta cDNA relied on 5'RACE template switching with UMIs. HCMV seropositivity characterized seven of the eight sequenced donors, and seronegativity one. Of the CD8+ T cells in about 6 donors, roughly 1.0-7.0% belonged to dominant NKG2C+ clonotypes. A few donors likewise had their CD3+CD56-NKG2C+ fraction led by these clonotypes.

The receptor comes from a man in his fifties or sixties who received an inactivated influenza vaccine. The material was CD4+ T cells sorted from PBMCs, obtained 12 days after vaccination. The chain joins TRBV12-3 or TRBV12-4 to TRBJ2-7, with TRBD1 matching over 8 bases. The CDR3 loop reads CASSLAQGAHEQYF. CDR3 bases: TGTGCCAGCAGTTTAGCTCAGGGGGCACACGAGCAGTACTTC.